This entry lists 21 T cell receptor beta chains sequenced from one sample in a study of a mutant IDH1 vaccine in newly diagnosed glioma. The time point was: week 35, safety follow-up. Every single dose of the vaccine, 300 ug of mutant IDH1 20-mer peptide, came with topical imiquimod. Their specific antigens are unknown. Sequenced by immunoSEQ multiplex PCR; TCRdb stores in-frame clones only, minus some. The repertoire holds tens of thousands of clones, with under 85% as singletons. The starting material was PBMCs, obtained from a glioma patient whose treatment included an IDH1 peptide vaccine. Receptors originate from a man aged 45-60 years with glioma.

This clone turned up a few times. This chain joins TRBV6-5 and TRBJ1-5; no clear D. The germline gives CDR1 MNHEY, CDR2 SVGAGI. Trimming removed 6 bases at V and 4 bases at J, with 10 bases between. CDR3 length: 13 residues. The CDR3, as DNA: TGTGCCAGCAGAGAAACGAGGAATCAGCCCCAGCATTTT. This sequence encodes CASRETRNQPQHF.

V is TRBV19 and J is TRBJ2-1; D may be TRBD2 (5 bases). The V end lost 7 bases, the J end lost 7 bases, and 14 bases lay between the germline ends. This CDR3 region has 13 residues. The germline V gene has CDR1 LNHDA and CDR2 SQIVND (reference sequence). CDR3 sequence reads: CASTGRGRNEQFF. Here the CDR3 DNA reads TGTGCCAGTACAGGCAGAGGGAGAAATGAGCAGTTCTTC.

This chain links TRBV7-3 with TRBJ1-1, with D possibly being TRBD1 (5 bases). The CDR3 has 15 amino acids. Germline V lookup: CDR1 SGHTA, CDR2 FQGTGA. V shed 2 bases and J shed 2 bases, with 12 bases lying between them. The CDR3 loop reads CASSLAGSGNTEAFF. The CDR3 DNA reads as TGTGCCAGCAGCTTAGCAGGGTCGGGTAACACTGAAGCTTTCTTT.

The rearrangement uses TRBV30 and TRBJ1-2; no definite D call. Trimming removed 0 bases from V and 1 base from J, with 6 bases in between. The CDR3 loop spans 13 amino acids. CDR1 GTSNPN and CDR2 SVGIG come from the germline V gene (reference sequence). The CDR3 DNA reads TGTGCCTGGAGTGTATCGGTTAACTATGGCTACACCTTC. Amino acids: CAWSVSVNYGYTF.

CDR3: CASSYGKNTGELFF. The CDR3 coding sequence is TGTGCCAGCAGTTATGGGAAAAACACCGGGGAGCTGTTTTTT. The chain carries TRBV6-5 and TRBJ2-2; D call uncertain. Trimming took 3 bases from V and 2 from J, leaving 7 bases between them. The CDR3 runs to 14 residues. Germline lookup yields CDR1 MNHEY and CDR2 SVGAGI.

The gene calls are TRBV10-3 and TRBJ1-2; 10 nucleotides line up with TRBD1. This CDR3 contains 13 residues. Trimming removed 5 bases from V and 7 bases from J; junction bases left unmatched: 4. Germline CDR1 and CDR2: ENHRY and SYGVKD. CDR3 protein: CAISLDRGSGYTF. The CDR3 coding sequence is TGTGCCATCAGTTTGGACAGGGGGTCTGGCTACACCTTC.

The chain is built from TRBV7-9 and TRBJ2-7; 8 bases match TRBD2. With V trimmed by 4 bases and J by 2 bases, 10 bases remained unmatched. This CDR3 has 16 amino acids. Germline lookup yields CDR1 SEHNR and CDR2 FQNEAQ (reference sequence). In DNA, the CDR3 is TGTGCCAGCAGCTCCTCTGCGGGGGGACCCCCCTACGAGCAGTACTTC. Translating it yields CASSSSAGGPPYEQYF. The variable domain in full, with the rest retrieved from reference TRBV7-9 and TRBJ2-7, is DTGVSQNPRHKITKRGQNVTFRCDPISEHNRLYWYRQTLGQGPEFLTYFQNEAQLEKSRLLSDRFSAERPKGSFSTLEIQRTEQGDSAMYLCASSSSAGGPPYEQYFGPGTRLTVT.

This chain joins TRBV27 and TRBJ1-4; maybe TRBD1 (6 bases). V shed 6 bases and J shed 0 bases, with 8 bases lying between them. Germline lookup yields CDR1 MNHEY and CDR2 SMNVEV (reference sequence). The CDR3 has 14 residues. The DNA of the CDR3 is TGTGCCAGCAGAAGGGGGGCAACTAATGAAAAACTGTTTTTT. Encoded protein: CASRRGATNEKLFF.

The CDR3 sequence: CASSSRDRGNPEAFF. The CDR3 DNA is TGTGCCAGCAGCTCCCGGGACAGGGGGAATCCTGAAGCTTTCTTT. The chain joins TRBV7-9 to TRBJ1-1, with TRBD1 matching over 11 bases. The J segment lost 6 bases and the V segment lost 4 bases, leaving 7 bases of the junction unmatched. CDR1 and CDR2 (germline): SEHNR, FQNEAQ (reference sequence). CDR3 length: 15 residues.

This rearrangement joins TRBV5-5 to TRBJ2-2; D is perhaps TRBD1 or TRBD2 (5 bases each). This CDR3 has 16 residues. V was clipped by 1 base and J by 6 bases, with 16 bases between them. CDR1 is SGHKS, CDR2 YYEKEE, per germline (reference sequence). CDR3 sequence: CASSLRRLGESGELFF. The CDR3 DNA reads TGTGCCAGCAGCTTGCGAAGACTGGGGGAATCCGGGGAGCTGTTTTTT. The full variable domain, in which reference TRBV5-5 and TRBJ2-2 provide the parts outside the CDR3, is DAGVTQSPTHLIKTRGQQVTLRCSPISGHKSVSWYQQVLGQGPQFIFQYYEKEERGRGNFPDRFSARQFPNYSSELNVNALLLGDSALYLCASSLRRLGESGELFFGEGSRLTVL.

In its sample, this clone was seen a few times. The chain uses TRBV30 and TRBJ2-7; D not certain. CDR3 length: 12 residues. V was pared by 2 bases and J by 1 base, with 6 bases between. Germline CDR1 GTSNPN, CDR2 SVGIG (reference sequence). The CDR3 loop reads CAWSRVSYEQYF. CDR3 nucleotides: TGTGCCTGGAGTCGGGTATCCTACGAGCAGTACTTC.

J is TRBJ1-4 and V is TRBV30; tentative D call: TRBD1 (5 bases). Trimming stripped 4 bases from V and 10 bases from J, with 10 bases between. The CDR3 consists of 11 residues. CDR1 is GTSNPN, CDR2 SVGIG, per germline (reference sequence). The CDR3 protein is CAWTDQGKLFF. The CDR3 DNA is TGTGCCTGGACCGATCAGGGAAAACTGTTTTTT.

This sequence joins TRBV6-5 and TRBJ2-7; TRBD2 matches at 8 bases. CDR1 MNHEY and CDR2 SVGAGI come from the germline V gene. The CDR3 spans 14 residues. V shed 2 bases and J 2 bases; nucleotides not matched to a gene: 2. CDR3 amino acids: CASSYPGGTYEQYF. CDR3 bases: TGTGCCAGCAGTTACCCGGGGGGGACCTACGAGCAGTACTTC.

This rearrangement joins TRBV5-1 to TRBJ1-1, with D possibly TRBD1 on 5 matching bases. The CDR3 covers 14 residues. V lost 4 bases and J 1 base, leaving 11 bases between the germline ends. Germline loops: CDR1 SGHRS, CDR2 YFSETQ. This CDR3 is CASSPRGGNTEAFF. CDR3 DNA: TGCGCCAGCAGCCCACGCGGGGGGAACACTGAAGCTTTCTTT.

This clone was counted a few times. The DNA of the CDR3 is TGTGCCAGCAGCTCCCGGCCCTCTGAGGGGGAGACCCAGTACTTC. Amino acid sequence: CASSSRPSEGETQYF. The chain links TRBV7-2 to TRBJ2-5; either TRBD1 or TRBD2 may fit D (5 bases each). The CDR3 runs to 15 residues. The V and J ends lost 4 bases and 5 bases respectively, with 17 bases between them. The germline gives CDR1 SGHTA, CDR2 FQGNSA. Looking up the rest from reference TRBV7-2 and TRBJ2-5 gives the full variable domain: GAGVSQSPSNKVTEKGKDVELRCDPISGHTALYWYRQSLGQGLEFLIYFQGNSAPDKSGLPSDRFSAERTGGSVSTLTIQRTQQEDSAVYLCASSSRPSEGETQYFGPGTRLLVL.

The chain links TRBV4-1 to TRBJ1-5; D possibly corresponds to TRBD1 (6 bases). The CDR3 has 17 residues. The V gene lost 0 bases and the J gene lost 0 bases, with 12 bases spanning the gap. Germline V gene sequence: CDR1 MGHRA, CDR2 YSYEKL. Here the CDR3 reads CASSQEGGFSSNQPQHF. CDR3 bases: TGCGCCAGCAGCCAAGAAGGGGGTTTTAGTAGCAATCAGCCCCAGCATTTT.

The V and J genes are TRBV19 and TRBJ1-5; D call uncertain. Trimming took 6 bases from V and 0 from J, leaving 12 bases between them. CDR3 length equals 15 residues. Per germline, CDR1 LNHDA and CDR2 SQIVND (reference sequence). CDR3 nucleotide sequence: TGTGCCAGTAGGGGCACCCGACATAGCAATCAGCCCCAGCATTTT. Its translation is CASRGTRHSNQPQHF.

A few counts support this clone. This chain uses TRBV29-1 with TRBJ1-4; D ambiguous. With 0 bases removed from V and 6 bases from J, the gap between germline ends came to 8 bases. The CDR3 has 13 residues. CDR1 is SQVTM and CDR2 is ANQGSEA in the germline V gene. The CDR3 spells CSVEEMSDEKLFF. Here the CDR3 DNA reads TGCAGCGTTGAAGAAATGTCGGATGAAAAACTGTTTTTT.

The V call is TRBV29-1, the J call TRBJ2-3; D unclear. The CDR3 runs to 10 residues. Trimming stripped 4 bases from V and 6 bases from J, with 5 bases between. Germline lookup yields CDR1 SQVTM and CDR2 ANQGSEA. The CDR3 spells CSVAWDTQYF. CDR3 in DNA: TGCAGCGTTGCGTGGGATACGCAGTATTTT.

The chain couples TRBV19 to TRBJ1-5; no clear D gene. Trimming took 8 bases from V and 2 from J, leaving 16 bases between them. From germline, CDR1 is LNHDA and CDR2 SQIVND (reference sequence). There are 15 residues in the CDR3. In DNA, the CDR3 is TGTGCCAGTGCGGTAGGGTACCGGGGCAATCAGCCCCAGCATTTT. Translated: CASAVGYRGNQPQHF. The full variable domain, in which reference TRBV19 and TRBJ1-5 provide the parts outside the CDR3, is DGGITQSPKYLFRKEGQNVTLSCEQNLNHDAMYWYRQDPGQGLRLIYYSQIVNDFQKGDIAEGYSVSREKKESFPLTVTSAQKNPTAFYLCASAVGYRGNQPQHFGDGTRLSIL.

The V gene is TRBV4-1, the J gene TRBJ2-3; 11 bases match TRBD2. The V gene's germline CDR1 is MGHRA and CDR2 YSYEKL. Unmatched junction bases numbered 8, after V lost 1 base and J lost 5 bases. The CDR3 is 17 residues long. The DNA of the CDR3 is TGCGCCAGCAGCCAAGGAAGACTAGCGGGGTGGGGAGATACGCAGTATTTT. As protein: CASSQGRLAGWGDTQYF.